This entry concerns a single TCR beta chain. Living in roughly 25 US areas, the participants were between roughly 18 and 90 years of age. Cohort 3 recovered donors had two negative PCRs, clearance, or symptom resolution. The V end lost 6 bases, the J end lost 8 bases, and 13 bases lay between the germline ends. The CDR3 covers 13 residues. These data come from a study of blood T cell repertoires in COVID-19. Study-wide context: COVID-19 samples from acute and convalescent phases originated in the United States, Italy and Spain. T cells, B-cell-depleted T cells, or PBMCs supplied cDNA or gDNA.

Sequencing was performed with immunoSEQ multiplex PCR; in TCRdb, only in-frame clones are kept and a portion is missing. The sample records over 200,000 clones, about 85% being singletons. The sequence came from a man in his thirties or forties who had recovered from COVID-19. Sequencing was carried out using PBMCs or T cells enriched from blood (not recorded which). This rearrangement joins TRBV12-3 or TRBV12-4 to TRBJ2-2; weak D call: TRBD1 (6 bases). For the CDR3, the DNA is TGTGCCAGCAGCCCAGTCCAGGGGGGGGAGCTGTTTTTT. Translation: CASSPVQGGELFF.